This TCR beta chain was obtained from a study of human T cells and chemical hapten exposure. The length of the CDR3 is 16 residues. Per the germline V gene, CDR1 is DFQATT and CDR2 is SNEGSKA (reference sequence). This clonotype was seen ten or more times. As for time point: pre-sensitization, week 0. The sample's treatment: therapeutic diphenylcyclopropenone sensitization with weekly scalp DPC. TCRdb reprocessed the RACE reads via MiXCR and lists one record per CDR3 protein. The profile shows some 360,000 distinct CDR3 sequences, 5.1% of them singletons. V is TRBV20-1 and J is TRBJ2-3; 9 bases match TRBD2. The sample here was whole blood, taken in connection with sensitization to the hapten diphenylcyclopropenone (DPC). This TCR was recovered from a woman aged 50 to 65 with alopecia areata. Some clones in this sample may be carry-over from other donors' samples. CDR3 region: CSATGTSRGSTDTQYF. The CDR3 DNA reads as TGCAGCGCCACCGGGACTAGCCGGGGGTCCACAGATACGCAGTATTTT.